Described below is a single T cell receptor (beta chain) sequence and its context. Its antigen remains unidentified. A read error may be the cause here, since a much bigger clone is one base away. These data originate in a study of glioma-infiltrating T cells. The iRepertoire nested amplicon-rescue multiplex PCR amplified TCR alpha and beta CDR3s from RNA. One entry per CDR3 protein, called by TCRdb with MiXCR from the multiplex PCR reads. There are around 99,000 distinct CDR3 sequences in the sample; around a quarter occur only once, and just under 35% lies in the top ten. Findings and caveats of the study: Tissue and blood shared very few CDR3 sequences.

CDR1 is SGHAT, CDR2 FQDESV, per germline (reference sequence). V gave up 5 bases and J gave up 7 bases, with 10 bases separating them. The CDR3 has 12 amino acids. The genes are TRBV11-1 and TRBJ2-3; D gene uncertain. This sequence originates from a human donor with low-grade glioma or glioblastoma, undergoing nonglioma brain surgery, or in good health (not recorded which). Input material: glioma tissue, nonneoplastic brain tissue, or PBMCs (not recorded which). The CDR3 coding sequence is TGTGCCAGCAGCCGTACATCATATACGCAGTATTTT. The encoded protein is CASSRTSYTQYF.